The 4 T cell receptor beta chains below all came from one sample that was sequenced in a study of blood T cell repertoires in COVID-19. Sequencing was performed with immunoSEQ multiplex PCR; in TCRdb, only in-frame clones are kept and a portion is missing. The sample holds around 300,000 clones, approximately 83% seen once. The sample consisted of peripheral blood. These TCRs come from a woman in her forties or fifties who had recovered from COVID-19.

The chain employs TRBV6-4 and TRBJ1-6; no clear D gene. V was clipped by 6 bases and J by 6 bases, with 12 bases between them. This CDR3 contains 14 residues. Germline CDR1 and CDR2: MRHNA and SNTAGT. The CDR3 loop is CASSSAGGNSPLHF. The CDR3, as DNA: TGTGCCAGCAGCTCTGCGGGCGGTAATTCACCCCTCCACTTT.

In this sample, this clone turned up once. The CDR3 sequence: CASSQSTGWAFF. The DNA of the CDR3 is TGTGCCAGCAGCCAATCCACAGGGTGGGCTTTCTTT. The genes are TRBV3-1 (or the pseudogene TRBV3-2) and TRBJ1-1, with a possible D match to TRBD1 (6 bases). Germline V CDR1 and CDR2: LGHDT, YNNKEL (reference sequence). CDR3 size: 12 residues. Trimming stripped 2 bases from V and 11 bases from J, with 12 bases between.

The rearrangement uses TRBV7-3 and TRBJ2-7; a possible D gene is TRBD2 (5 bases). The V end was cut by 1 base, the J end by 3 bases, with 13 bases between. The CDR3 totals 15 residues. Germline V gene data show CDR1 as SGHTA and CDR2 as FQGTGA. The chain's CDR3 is CASSLMAGGSYEQYF. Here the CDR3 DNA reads TGTGCCAGCAGCTTAATGGCGGGCGGCAGCTACGAGCAGTACTTC. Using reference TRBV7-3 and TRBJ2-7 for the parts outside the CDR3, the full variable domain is GAGVSQTPSNKVTEKGKYVELRCDPISGHTALYWYRQSLGQGPEFLIYFQGTGAADDSGLPNDRFFAVRPEGSVSTLKIQRTERGDSAVYLCASSLMAGGSYEQYFGPGTRLTVT.

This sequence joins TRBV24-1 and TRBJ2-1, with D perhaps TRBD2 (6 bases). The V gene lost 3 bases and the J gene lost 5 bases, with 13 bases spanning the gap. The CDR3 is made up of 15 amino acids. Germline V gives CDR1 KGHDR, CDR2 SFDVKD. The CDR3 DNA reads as TGTGCCACCAGTGATGCGCGGGGTGGGGACAATGAGCAGTTCTTC. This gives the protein CATSDARGGDNEQFF.